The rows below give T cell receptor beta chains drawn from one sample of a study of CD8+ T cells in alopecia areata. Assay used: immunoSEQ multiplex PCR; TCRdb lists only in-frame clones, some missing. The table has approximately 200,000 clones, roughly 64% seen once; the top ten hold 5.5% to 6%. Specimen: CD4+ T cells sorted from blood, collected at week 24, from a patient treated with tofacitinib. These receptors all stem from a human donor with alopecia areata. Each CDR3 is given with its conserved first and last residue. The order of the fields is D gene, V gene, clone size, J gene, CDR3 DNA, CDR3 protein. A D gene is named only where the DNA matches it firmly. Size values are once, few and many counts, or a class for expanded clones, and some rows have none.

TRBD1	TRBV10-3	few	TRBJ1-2	TGTGCCAGCAGTTCTGGACAGGCAATCTATGGCTACACCTTC	CASSSGQAIYGYTF
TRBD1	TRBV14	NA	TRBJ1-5	TGTGCCAGCAGCCAAGGACAGGGTCAGCCCCAGCATTTT	CASSQGQGQPQHF
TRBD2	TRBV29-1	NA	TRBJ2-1	TGCAGCGTTGACTTAGCGGGGGACAATGAGCAGTTCTTC	CSVDLAGDNEQFF
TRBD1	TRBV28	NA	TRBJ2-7	TGTGCCAGCTTACGACAGGGGGCGTCTATTGAAGTATACGAGCAGTACTTC	CASLRQGASIEVYEQYF
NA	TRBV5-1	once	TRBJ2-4	TGCGCCAGCAGCTTTATTTCGGGAGACTTCAAAAACATTCAGTACTTC	CASSFISGDFKNIQYF
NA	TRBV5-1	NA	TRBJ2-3	TGCGCCAGCAGCTCCGCGACGGCTAGCACAGATACGCAGTATTTT	CASSSATASTDTQYF
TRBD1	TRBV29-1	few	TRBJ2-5	TGCAGCGCTGGGACAGGCCAAGAGACCCAGTACTTC	CSAGTGQETQYF
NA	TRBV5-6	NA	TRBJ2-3	TGTGCCAGCAGCTTAGGCGGGGTCACAGATACGCAGTATTTT	CASSLGGVTDTQYF
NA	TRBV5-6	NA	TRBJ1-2	TGTGCCAGCAGCTTGACACCCGAACTCTATGGCTACACCTTC	CASSLTPELYGYTF
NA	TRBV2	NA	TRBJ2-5	TGTGCCAGCACGGAGGGGGCGAGAGATACCCAGTACTTC	CASTEGARDTQYF
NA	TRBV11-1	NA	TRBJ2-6	TGTGCCAGTTCGATAGCCAACGTCCTGACTTTC	CASSIANVLTF
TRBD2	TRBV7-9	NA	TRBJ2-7	TGTGCCAGCAGCTTACGGGAGGGGGCCTACGAGCAGTACTTC	CASSLREGAYEQYF
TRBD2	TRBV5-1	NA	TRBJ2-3	TGCGCCAGCAGCTCTGCCGGGGCGGGAGTGACAGATACGCAGTATTTT	CASSSAGAGVTDTQYF
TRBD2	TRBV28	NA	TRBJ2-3	TGTGCCAGCAGTCTACTTAGGACTAGCGGGACAGATACGCAGTATTTT	CASSLLRTSGTDTQYF
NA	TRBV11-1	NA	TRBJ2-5	TGTGCCAGCAGCTTATACCGGGTTGGTGAGACCCAGTACTTC	CASSLYRVGETQYF
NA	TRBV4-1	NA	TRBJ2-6	TGCGCCAGCAGCCAAGATCCGGGGGCCTCTGGGGCCAACGTCCTGACTTTC	CASSQDPGASGANVLTF
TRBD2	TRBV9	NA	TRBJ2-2	TGTGCCAGCAAACCTAGCACTAGCGGGGCGAACACCGGGGAGCTGTTTTTT	CASKPSTSGANTGELFF
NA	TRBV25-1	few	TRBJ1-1	TGTGCCAGCAGTAACGGGGCTTTCACTGAAGCTTTCTTT	CASSNGAFTEAFF
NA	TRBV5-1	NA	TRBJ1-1	TGCGCCAGCAGCTTGGGGGACGGGGACACTGAAGCTTTCTTT	CASSLGDGDTEAFF
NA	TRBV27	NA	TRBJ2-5	TGTGCCAGCAGTTTTTCACAGGGAGAGACCCAGTACTTC	CASSFSQGETQYF
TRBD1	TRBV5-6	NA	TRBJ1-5	TGTGCCAGCAGCTTCGGACAGGGGGTTAGCAATCAGCCCCAGCATTTT	CASSFGQGVSNQPQHF
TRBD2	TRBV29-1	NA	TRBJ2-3	TGCAGCGTTGAAGGGCGGCGGGGGGATTCCACAGATACGCAGTATTTT	CSVEGRRGDSTDTQYF
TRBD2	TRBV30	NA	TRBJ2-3	TGTGCCTGGAACACGGGACTAGCTGGAGCAGATACGCAGTATTTT	CAWNTGLAGADTQYF
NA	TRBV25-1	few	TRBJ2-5	TGTGCCAGCAGTGAGTTATGGGGGCCCCAAGAGACCCAGTACTTC	CASSELWGPQETQYF
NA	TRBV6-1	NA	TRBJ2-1	TGTGCCAGCACCGGACGACTAGTAAATGAGCAGTTCTTC	CASTGRLVNEQFF
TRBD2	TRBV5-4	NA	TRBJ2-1	TGTGCCAGCAGCTCGACCACTAGCGGATACAATGAGCAGTTCTTC	CASSSTTSGYNEQFF
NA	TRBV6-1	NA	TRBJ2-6	TGTGCCAGCAGGGTACAGCTCTCTGGGGCCAACGTCCTGACTTTC	CASRVQLSGANVLTF
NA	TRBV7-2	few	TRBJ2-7	TGTGCCAGCAGTCAAACCGGGCCCACCTACGAGCAGTACTTC	CASSQTGPTYEQYF
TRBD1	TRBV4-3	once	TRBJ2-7	TGCGCCAGCAGCCAAGGACGACAGGGGGGAGAGCAGTACTTC	CASSQGRQGGEQYF
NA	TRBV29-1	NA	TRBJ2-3	TGCAGCGTCCACGGTTCGTTCGCAGATACGCAGTATTTT	CSVHGSFADTQYF
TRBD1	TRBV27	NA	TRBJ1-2	TGTGCCAGCAGAACAGGGGCTGGTGGCTACACCTTC	CASRTGAGGYTF